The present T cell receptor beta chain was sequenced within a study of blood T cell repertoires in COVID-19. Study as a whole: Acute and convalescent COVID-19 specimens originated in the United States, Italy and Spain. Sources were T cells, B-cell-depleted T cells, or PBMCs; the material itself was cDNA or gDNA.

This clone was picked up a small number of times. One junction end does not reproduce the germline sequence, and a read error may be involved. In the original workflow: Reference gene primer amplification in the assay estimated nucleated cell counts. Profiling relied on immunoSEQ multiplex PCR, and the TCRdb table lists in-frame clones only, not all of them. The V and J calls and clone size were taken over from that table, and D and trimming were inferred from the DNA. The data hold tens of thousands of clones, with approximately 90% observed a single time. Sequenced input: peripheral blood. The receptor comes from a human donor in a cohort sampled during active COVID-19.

The CDR3 loop reads CASIETLRGGRATEAFF. In DNA form, the CDR3 reads TGTGCCAGCATTGAAACCCTGCGGGGGGGGCGGGCCACTGAAGCTTTCTTT. This sequence joins TRBV6-1 and TRBJ1-1; D may be TRBD1 (6 bases). The CDR3 loop spans 17 amino acids. Germline loops: CDR1 MNHNS, CDR2 SASEGT.